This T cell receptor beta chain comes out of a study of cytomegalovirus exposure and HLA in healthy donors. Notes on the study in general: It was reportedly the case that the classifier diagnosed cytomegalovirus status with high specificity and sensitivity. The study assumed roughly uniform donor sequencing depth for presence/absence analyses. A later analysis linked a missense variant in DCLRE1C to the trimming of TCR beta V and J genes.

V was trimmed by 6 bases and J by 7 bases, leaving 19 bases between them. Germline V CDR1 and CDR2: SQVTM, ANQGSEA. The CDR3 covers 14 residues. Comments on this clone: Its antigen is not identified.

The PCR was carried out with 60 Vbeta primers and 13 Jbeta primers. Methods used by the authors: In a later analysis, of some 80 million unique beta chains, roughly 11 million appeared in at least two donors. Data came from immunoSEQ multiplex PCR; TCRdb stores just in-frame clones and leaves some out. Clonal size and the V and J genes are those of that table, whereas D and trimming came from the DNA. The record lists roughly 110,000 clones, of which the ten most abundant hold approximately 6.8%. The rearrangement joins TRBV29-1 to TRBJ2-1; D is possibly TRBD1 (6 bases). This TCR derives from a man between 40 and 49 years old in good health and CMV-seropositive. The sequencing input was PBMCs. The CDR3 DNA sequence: TGCAGCGTCGAGCTCAGGGGAACGAAAAATGAGCAGTTCTTC. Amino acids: CSVELRGTKNEQFF.